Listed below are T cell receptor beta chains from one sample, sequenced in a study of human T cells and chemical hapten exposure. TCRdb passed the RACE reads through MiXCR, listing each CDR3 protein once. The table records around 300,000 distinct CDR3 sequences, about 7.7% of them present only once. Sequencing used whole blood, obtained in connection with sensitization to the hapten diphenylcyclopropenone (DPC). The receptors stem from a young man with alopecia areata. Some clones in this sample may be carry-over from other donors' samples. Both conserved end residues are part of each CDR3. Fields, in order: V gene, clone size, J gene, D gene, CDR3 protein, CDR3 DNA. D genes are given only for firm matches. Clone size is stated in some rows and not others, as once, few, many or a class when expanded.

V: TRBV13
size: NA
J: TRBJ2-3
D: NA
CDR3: CASSSGTGTQYF
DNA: TGTGCCAGCAGCTCTGGGACTGGAACGCAGTATTTT

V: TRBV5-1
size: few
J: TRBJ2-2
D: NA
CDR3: CASSLRSEDTGELFF
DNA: TGCGCCAGCAGCTTAAGATCGGAGGACACCGGGGAGCTGTTTTTT

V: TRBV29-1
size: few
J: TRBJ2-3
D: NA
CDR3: CSVEDNTSTDTQYF
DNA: TGCAGCGTCGAGGACAATACTAGCACAGATACGCAGTATTTT

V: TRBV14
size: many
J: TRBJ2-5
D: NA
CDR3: CASSQSGAETQYF
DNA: TGTGCCAGCAGCCAATCGGGGGCTGAGACCCAGTACTTC

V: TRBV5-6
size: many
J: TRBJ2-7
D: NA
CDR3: CASSRSYEQYF
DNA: TGTGCCAGCAGCAGGTCCTACGAGCAGTACTTC

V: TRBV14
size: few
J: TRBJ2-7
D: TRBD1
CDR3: CASSHPGQGALTYF
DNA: TGTGCCAGCAGCCATCCGGGACAGGGAGCCCTGACGTACTTC

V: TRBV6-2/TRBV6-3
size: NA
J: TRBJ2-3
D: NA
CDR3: CASSYPTATGSTDTQYF
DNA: TGTGCCAGCAGTTACCCAACCGCGACAGGTTCCACAGATACGCAGTATTTT

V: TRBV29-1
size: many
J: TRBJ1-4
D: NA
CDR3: CSLLEGEKLFF
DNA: TGCAGCCTATTGGAGGGAGAAAAACTGTTTTTT

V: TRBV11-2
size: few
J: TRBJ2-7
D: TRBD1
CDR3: CASSQTGSYEQYF
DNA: TGTGCCAGCAGCCAGACAGGGTCCTACGAGCAGTACTTC

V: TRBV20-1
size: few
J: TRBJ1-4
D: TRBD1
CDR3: CSAAGVTGVNEKLFF
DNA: TGCAGTGCCGCTGGGGTAACAGGGGTGAATGAAAAACTGTTTTTT

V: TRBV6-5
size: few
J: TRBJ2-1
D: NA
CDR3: CASSSLSGSGHNEQFF
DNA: TGTGCCAGCAGTTCATTGTCAGGATCTGGTCACAATGAGCAGTTCTTC

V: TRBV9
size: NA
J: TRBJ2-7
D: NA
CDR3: CASSVQSTRIYEQYF
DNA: TGTGCCAGCAGCGTCCAAAGCACTAGAATTTACGAGCAGTACTTC

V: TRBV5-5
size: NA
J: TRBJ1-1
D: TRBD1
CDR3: CASSWTGLYKGISEAFF
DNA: TGTGCCAGCAGCTGGACAGGGTTATATAAAGGGATTTCTGAAGCTTTCTTT

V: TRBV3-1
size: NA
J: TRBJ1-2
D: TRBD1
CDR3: CASSQQGAGYGYTF
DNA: TGTGCCAGCAGCCAACAGGGGGCCGGCTATGGCTACACCTTC

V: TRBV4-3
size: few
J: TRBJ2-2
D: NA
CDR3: CASSPTVTNTGELFF
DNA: TGCGCCAGCAGCCCGACGGTTACGAACACCGGGGAGCTGTTTTTT

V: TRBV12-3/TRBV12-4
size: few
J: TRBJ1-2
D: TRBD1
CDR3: CASSSGDSGYTF
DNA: TGTGCCAGCAGTTCGGGGGACAGCGGCTACACCTTC

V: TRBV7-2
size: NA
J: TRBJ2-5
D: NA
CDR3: CASSRQADETQYF
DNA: TGTGCCAGCAGCCGACAGGCTGACGAGACCCAGTACTTC

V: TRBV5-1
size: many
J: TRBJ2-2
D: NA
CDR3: CASSFDQGEIGELFF
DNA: TGCGCCAGCAGCTTTGATCAGGGAGAGATCGGGGAGCTGTTTTTT

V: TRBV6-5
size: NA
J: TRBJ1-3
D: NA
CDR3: CASSYGDSSGNTIYF
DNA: TGTGCCAGCAGTTACGGGGATAGCTCTGGAAACACCATATATTTT

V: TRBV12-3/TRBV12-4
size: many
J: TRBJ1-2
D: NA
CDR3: CASSLGSMSLDGYTF
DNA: TGTGCCAGCAGTTTAGGGAGTATGTCCCTGGATGGCTACACCTTC

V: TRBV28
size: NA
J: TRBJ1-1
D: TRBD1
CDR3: CASRAGGFTEAFF
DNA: TGTGCCAGCAGGGCAGGGGGTTTCACTGAAGCTTTCTTT